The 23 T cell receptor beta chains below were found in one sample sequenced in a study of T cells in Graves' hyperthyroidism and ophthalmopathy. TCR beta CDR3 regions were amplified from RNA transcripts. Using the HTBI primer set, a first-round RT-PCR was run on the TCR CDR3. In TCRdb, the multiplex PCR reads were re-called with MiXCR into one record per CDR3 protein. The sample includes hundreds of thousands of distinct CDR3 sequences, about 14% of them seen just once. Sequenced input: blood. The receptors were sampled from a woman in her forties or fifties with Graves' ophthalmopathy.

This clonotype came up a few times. The CDR3 DNA is TGTGCCAGCAGCCAGGACTCCGGGACCAATCGGGAGACCCAGTACTTC. Protein product: CASSQDSGTNRETQYF. V is TRBV3-1 and J is TRBJ2-5, with D perhaps TRBD1 or TRBD2 (5 bases each). Looked up from germline, CDR1 is LGHDT and CDR2 is YNNKEL (reference sequence). V lost 3 bases to trimming and J lost 5 bases, with 19 bases between them. This CDR3 contains 16 residues.

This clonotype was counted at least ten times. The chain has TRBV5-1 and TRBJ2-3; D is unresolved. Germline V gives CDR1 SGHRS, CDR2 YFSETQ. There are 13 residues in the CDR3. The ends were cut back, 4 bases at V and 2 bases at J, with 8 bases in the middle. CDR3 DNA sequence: TGCGCCAGCAGCCTACTATTCACAGATACGCAGTATTTT. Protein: CASSLLFTDTQYF. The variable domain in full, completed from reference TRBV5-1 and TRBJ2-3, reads KAGVTQTPRYLIKTRGQQVTLSCSPISGHRSVSWYQQTPGQGLQFLFEYFSETQRNKGNFPGRFSGRQFSNSRSEMNVSTLELGDSALYLCASSLLFTDTQYFGPGTRLTVL.

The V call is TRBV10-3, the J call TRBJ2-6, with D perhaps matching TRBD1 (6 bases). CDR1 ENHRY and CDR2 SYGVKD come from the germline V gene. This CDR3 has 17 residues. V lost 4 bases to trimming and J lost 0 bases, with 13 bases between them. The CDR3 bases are TGTGCCATCAGTGTTTCACAGGGTTCCTCTGGGGCCAACGTCCTGACTTTC. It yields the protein CAISVSQGSSGANVLTF.

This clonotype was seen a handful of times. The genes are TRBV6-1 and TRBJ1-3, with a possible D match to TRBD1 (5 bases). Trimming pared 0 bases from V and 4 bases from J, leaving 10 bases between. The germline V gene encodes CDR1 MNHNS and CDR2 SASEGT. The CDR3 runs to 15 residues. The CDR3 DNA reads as TGTGCCAGCAGTGAAGCGCCAGGGACGGGAAACACCATATATTTT. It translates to CASSEAPGTGNTIYF.

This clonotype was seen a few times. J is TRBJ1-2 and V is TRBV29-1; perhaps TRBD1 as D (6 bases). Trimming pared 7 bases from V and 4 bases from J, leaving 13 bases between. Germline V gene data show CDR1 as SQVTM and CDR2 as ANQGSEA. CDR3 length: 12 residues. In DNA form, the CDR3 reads TGCAGCGCCCGGACAGAGTCCTATGGCTACACCTTC. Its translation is CSARTESYGYTF.

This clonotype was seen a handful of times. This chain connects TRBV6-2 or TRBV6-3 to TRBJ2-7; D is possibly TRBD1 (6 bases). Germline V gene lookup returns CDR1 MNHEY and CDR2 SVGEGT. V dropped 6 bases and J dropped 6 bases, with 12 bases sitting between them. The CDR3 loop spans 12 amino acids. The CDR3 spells CASRITGSEQYF. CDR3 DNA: TGTGCCAGCAGGATAACAGGGAGCGAGCAGTACTTC.

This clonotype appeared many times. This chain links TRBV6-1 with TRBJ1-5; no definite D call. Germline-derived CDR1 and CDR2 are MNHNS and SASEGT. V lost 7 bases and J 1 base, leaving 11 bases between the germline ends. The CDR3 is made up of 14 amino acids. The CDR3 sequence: CASILSGSNQPQHF. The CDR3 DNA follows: TGTGCCAGCATTTTGTCCGGGAGCAATCAGCCCCAGCATTTT.

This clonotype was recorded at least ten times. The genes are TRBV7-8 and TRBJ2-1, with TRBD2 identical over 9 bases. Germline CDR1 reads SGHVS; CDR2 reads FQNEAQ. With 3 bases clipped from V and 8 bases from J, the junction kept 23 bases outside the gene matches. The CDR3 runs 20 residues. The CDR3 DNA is TGTGCCAGCAGCTTCACGGTTAGATTTTATCAGCGGGAGGTCCCGGATGAGCAGTTCTTC. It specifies CASSFTVRFYQREVPDEQFF.

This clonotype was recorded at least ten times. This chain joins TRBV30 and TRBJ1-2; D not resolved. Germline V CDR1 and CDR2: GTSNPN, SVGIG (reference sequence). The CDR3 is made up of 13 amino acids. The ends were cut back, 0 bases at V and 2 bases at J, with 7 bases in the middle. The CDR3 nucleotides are TGTGCCTGGAGTGTAGGAGCGAACTATGGCTACACCTTC. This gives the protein CAWSVGANYGYTF.

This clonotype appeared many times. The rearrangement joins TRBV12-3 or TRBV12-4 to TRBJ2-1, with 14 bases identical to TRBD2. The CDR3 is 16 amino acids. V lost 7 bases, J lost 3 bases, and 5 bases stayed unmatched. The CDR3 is CASNPGLAGVYNEQFF. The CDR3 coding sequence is TGTGCCAGCAATCCGGGACTAGCGGGAGTCTACAATGAGCAGTTCTTC.

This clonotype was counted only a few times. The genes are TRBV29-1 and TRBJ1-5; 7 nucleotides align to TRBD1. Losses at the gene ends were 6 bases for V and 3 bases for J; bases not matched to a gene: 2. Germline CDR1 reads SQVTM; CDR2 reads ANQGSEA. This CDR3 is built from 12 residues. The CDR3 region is CSVGQHNQPQHF. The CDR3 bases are TGCAGCGTGGGACAGCACAATCAGCCCCAGCATTTT.

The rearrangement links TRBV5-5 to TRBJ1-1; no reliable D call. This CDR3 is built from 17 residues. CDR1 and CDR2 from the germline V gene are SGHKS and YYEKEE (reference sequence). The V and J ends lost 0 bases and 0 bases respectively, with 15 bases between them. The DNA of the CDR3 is TGTGCCAGCAGCTTGGTGACTGGGTTGGGAATGAACACTGAAGCTTTCTTT. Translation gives CASSLVTGLGMNTEAFF.

CDR3 nucleotide sequence: TGCAGTGCTGCTCGGCGGGCCTCCTACGAGCAGTACTTC. It encodes CSAARRASYEQYF. J is TRBJ2-7 and V is TRBV20-1; D is perhaps TRBD2 (5 bases). The CDR3 consists of 13 residues. Germline CDR1 DFQATT, CDR2 SNEGSKA (reference sequence). V lost 5 bases, J lost 0 bases, and 11 bases lay in between.

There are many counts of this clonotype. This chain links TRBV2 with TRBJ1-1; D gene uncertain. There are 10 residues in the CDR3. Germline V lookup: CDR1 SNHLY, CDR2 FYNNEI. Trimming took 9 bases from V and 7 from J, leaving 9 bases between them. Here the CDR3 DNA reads TGTGCCAGTTACAGCCTTGAAGCTTTCTTT. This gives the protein CASYSLEAFF.

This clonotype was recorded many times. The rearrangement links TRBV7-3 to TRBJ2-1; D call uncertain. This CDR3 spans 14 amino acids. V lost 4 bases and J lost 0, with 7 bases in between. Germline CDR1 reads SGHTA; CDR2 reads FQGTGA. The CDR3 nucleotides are TGTGCCAGCAGCTCTAGTATCTCCTACAATGAGCAGTTCTTC. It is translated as CASSSSISYNEQFF. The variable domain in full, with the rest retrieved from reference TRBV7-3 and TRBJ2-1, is GAGVSQTPSNKVTEKGKYVELRCDPISGHTALYWYRQSLGQGPEFLIYFQGTGAADDSGLPNDRFFAVRPEGSVSTLKIQRTERGDSAVYLCASSSSISYNEQFFGPGTRLTVL.

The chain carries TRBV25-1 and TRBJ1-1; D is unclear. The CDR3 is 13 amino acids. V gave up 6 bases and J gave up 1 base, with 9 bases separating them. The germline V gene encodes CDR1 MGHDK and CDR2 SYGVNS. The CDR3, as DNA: TGTGCCAGCAGATATACCAAGAACACTGAAGCTTTCTTT. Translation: CASRYTKNTEAFF.

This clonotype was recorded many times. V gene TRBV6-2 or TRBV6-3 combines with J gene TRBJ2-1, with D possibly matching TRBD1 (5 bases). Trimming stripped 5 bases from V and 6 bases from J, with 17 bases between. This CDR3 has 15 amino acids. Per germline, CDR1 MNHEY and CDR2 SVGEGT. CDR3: CASSGARERFNEQFF. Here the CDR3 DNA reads TGTGCCAGCAGTGGGGCGAGAGAGAGGTTCAATGAGCAGTTCTTC.

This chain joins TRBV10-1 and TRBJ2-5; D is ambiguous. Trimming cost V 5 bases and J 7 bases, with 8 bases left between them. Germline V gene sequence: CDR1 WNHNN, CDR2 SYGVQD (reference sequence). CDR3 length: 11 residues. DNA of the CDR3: TGCGCCAGCAGTCTTTGCCCGACCCAGTACTTC. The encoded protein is CASSLCPTQYF.

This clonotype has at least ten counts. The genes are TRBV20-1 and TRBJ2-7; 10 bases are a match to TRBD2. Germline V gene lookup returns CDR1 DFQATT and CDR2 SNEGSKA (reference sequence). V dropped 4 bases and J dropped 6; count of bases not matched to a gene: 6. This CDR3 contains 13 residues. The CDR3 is CSATSGRVGEQYF. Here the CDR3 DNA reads TGCAGTGCTACTAGCGGGAGAGTGGGCGAGCAGTACTTC.

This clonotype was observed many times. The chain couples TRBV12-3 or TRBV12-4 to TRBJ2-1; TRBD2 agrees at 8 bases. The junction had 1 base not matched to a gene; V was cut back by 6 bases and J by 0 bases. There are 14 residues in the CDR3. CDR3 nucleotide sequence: TGTGCCAGCAGGGGGACTAGCTCCTACAATGAGCAGTTCTTC. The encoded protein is CASRGTSSYNEQFF.

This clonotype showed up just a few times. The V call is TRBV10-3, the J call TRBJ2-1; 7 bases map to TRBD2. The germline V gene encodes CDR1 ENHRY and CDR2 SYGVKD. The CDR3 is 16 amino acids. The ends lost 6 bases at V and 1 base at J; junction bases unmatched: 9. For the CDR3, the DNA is TGTGCCATCAGCGAGACTAGCCGGAGGTCCTACAATGAGCAGTTCTTC. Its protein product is CAISETSRRSYNEQFF.

The CDR3 DNA is TGTGCCAGCAGTTACGGGGGGGGCGTCAATGAGCAGTTCTTC. Its protein is CASSYGGGVNEQFF. The rearrangement links TRBV6-5 to TRBJ2-1, with a possible D match to TRBD2 (7 bases). CDR1 and CDR2 (germline): MNHEY, SVGAGI. The CDR3 sequence is 14 residues long. V was trimmed by 2 bases and J by 6 bases, leaving 11 bases between them.

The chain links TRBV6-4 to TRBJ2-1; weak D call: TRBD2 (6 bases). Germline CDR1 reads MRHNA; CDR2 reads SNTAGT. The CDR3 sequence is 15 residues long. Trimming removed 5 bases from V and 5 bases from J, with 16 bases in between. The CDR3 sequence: CASSIESGSHNEQFF. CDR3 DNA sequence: TGTGCCAGCAGTATAGAGAGCGGGTCTCACAATGAGCAGTTCTTC.